This TCR beta chain derives from a study of blood T cell repertoires in COVID-19. Source study methods: Nucleated cell number was recorded as an estimate derived from reference gene primer amplification. Here immunoSEQ multiplex PCR was the method, and the copy in TCRdb shows in-frame clones only, minus some. V, J and clone size are taken as reported in that table, and D and trimming were inferred from the DNA itself. Here the sample spans hundreds of thousands of clones, around 91% being singletons. This clone was picked up one time. The V segment lost 2 bases and the J segment 3 bases; nucleotides outside the gene matches: 11. CDR1 is MNHEY, CDR2 SMNVEV, per germline (reference sequence). This CDR3 has 19 amino acids.

This TCR came from a man aged 30-40 years who had recovered from COVID-19. The chain uses TRBV27 and TRBJ2-5; 14 bases line up with TRBD2. The sample was PBMCs or T cells enriched from blood (not recorded which). The CDR3 protein is CASSLRLAGGGGLEETQYF. The CDR3 nucleotides read TGTGCCAGCAGTTTAAGACTAGCGGGAGGGGGCGGTTTGGAAGAGACCCAGTACTTC.